This T cell receptor beta chain was identified in a study of cytomegalovirus exposure and HLA in healthy donors. General study points: V segments that were indistinguishable, TRBV6-2 and TRBV6-3 among them, were omitted from analysis. TCR beta sequences reportedly predicted the HLA-A and HLA-B alleles of most subjects accurately.

Remarks on this clone: Its antigen is unidentified.

Between the trimmed V and J ends, which lost 3 bases and 2 bases, there was a span of 17 bases. CDR3 length: 16 residues. The germline CDR1 and CDR2 sequences are LNHDA and SQIVND (reference sequence). PCR was performed using 60 Vbeta and 13 Jbeta primers. Sequencing was performed with immunoSEQ multiplex PCR; in TCRdb, only in-frame clones are kept and a portion is missing. The data contain about 130,000 clones, about 85% of them singletons. The sample was PBMCs. The source of this sequence is a boy aged 10-17 years in good health and CMV-seronegative. This chain uses TRBV19 with TRBJ2-7, with D tentatively TRBD2 (8 bases). The CDR3, as DNA: TGTGCCAGTAGTATTAGCGGGACAGCCTCGACCTACGAGCAGTACTTC. Amino acid sequence: CASSISGTASTYEQYF.